This is a list of T cell receptor beta chains from one sample in a study of neoadjuvant anti-PD-1 for oral cavity cancer. Assay used: immunoSEQ multiplex PCR; TCRdb lists only in-frame clones, some missing. The sample includes under 85,000 clones, 70% to 85% of them seen just once. Source: PBMCs, taken before nivolumab (anti-PD-1) treatment. The source of these receptors is a person aged 35-80 years with oral cavity squamous cell carcinoma. Each CDR3 is given with its conserved first and last residue. Fields, in order: J gene, clone size, D gene, V gene, CDR3 DNA, CDR3 protein. D genes are given only for firm matches. The size field is filled for only some rows; it gives once, few, many or a size class.

j_call: TRBJ1-1
clone_size: few
d_call: TRBD1
v_call: TRBV6-5
cdr3_nt: TGTGCCAGCCAGGGGACAGGCCCCACTGAAGCTTTCTTT
cdr3_aa: CASQGTGPTEAFF

j_call: TRBJ1-5
clone_size: -
d_call: -
v_call: TRBV30
cdr3_nt: TGTGCCTGGAGAAAGGGTCAGGATCAGCCCCAGCATTTT
cdr3_aa: CAWRKGQDQPQHF

j_call: TRBJ1-1
clone_size: -
d_call: -
v_call: TRBV27
cdr3_nt: TGTGCCAGCCGTTTTGCGCCTTCGGAATCTGAAGCTTTCTTT
cdr3_aa: CASRFAPSESEAFF

j_call: TRBJ2-3
clone_size: -
d_call: TRBD2
v_call: TRBV29-1
cdr3_nt: TGCAGCGTTTCGCCACCGGGGGGTCGGGCAGATACGCAGTATTTT
cdr3_aa: CSVSPPGGRADTQYF

j_call: TRBJ1-1
clone_size: -
d_call: -
v_call: TRBV30
cdr3_nt: TGTGCCTGGACCAGGGACCTTCAAGCTTTCTTT
cdr3_aa: CAWTRDLQAFF

j_call: TRBJ2-1
clone_size: -
d_call: TRBD2
v_call: TRBV4-1
cdr3_nt: TGCGCCAGCAGCCAAGATGGTAGGTCTAGCGGGAGGTCCCAGAGCTCCTACAATGAGCAGTTCTTC
cdr3_aa: CASSQDGRSSGRSQSSYNEQFF

j_call: TRBJ2-7
clone_size: -
d_call: TRBD1
v_call: TRBV2
cdr3_nt: TGTGCCAGCAGGTCGGGACAGGGGTCCTACGAGCAGTACTTC
cdr3_aa: CASRSGQGSYEQYF

j_call: TRBJ1-3
clone_size: -
d_call: -
v_call: TRBV6-5
cdr3_nt: TGTGCCACTGGCGGGTTCTCTGGAAACACCATATATTTT
cdr3_aa: CATGGFSGNTIYF

j_call: TRBJ2-5
clone_size: -
d_call: TRBD1
v_call: TRBV5-1
cdr3_nt: TGCGCCAGCAGCGCCACAGGGGCAGGGGAGACCCAGTACTTC
cdr3_aa: CASSATGAGETQYF

j_call: TRBJ2-3
clone_size: few
d_call: -
v_call: TRBV19
cdr3_nt: TGTGCCAGTAGTATTTCGGCAGGGACAGATACGCAGTATTTT
cdr3_aa: CASSISAGTDTQYF

j_call: TRBJ1-5
clone_size: -
d_call: -
v_call: TRBV19
cdr3_nt: TGTGCCAGTAGTATCCGGGGCGGGTATAGCAATCAGCCCCAGCATTTT
cdr3_aa: CASSIRGGYSNQPQHF

j_call: TRBJ1-2
clone_size: -
d_call: -
v_call: TRBV6-1
cdr3_nt: TGTGCCAGCAGTGAAAACCCGTCGTTAGGGGGGGCCGATGGCTACACCTTC
cdr3_aa: CASSENPSLGGADGYTF

j_call: TRBJ2-3
clone_size: -
d_call: TRBD1
v_call: TRBV9
cdr3_nt: TGTGCCAGCAGCGTAGGTACAGGGGTCTTCACAGATACGCAGTATTTT
cdr3_aa: CASSVGTGVFTDTQYF

j_call: TRBJ2-7
clone_size: -
d_call: TRBD2
v_call: TRBV5-1
cdr3_nt: TGCGCCAGCAGCGGCGGACTAGCGGCCGAGCAGTACTTC
cdr3_aa: CASSGGLAAEQYF

j_call: TRBJ2-5
clone_size: once
d_call: -
v_call: TRBV30
cdr3_nt: TGTGCCTGGAGGGACTCCTCGTTAGAGACCCAGTACTTC
cdr3_aa: CAWRDSSLETQYF

j_call: TRBJ1-2
clone_size: -
d_call: -
v_call: TRBV2
cdr3_nt: TGTGCCAGCAGCCTGGGGAAAACTAACTATGGCTACACCTTC
cdr3_aa: CASSLGKTNYGYTF

j_call: TRBJ2-7
clone_size: once
d_call: TRBD2
v_call: TRBV5-1
cdr3_nt: TGCGCCAGCAGCAGCACCGGTGGGGGAGCGGGAGTGGCGAAGTACTTC
cdr3_aa: CASSSTGGGAGVAKYF

j_call: TRBJ2-1
clone_size: -
d_call: TRBD2
v_call: TRBV5-1
cdr3_nt: TGCGCCAGCAGCTTGGCCGGGACTAGCGGGAGCCTTGAGCAGTTCTTC
cdr3_aa: CASSLAGTSGSLEQFF

j_call: TRBJ2-5
clone_size: once
d_call: -
v_call: TRBV20-1
cdr3_nt: TGCAGTCCTGGAACCCAGTACTTC
cdr3_aa: CSPGTQYF

j_call: TRBJ2-1
clone_size: few
d_call: TRBD1
v_call: TRBV11-2
cdr3_nt: TGTGCCAGCAGCCCACCAGGGGGCCCCCGGGGGAATGAGCAGTTCTTC
cdr3_aa: CASSPPGGPRGNEQFF

j_call: TRBJ1-2
clone_size: few
d_call: -
v_call: TRBV5-1
cdr3_nt: TGCGCCAGCAGCTTGGGGGGCACCAGTACGTTTTCGCACTATGGCTACACCTTC
cdr3_aa: CASSLGGTSTFSHYGYTF

j_call: TRBJ2-7
clone_size: -
d_call: -
v_call: TRBV13
cdr3_nt: TGTGCCAGCAGCTTAGGCGGGCCTAGCTCCTACGAGCAGTACTTC
cdr3_aa: CASSLGGPSSYEQYF

j_call: TRBJ1-3
clone_size: -
d_call: -
v_call: TRBV2
cdr3_nt: TGTGCCAGCAGTGAACGGCAGGAAGGAAATCCTGGAAACACCATATATTTT
cdr3_aa: CASSERQEGNPGNTIYF

j_call: TRBJ2-4
clone_size: -
d_call: TRBD2
v_call: TRBV15
cdr3_nt: TGTGCCACCAGCAGAGATACTAGCGGGAGCTTGAAAAACATTCAGTACTTC
cdr3_aa: CATSRDTSGSLKNIQYF